One and the same sample provided the 18 T cell receptor beta chains below, sequenced in a study of glioma-infiltrating T cells. TCR alpha and beta CDR3 regions were amplified from RNA using iRepertoire nested multiplex PCR. TCRdb independently ran MiXCR on the multiplex PCR reads; one entry per CDR3 protein. The table shows around 93,000 distinct CDR3 sequences, with 35% to 45% occurring only once. The sample comprised glioma tissue, nonneoplastic brain tissue, or PBMCs (not recorded which). These receptors were collected from a human donor with low-grade glioma or glioblastoma, undergoing nonglioma brain surgery, or in good health (not recorded which).

As to this clonotype: One junction end does not reproduce the germline sequence, and a read error may be involved. The chain employs TRBV6-2 or TRBV6-3 and TRBJ2-1; no definite D call. CDR1 MNHEY and CDR2 SVGEGT come from the germline V gene. The CDR3 has 12 residues. The CDR3 DNA sequence: TGTGCCAGCAGTCTCGTACCCTACGAGCGGTTCTTC. Translated: CASSLVPYERFF.

In this sample, this clonotype turned up many times. The rearrangement uses TRBV2 and TRBJ2-2, with D possibly being TRBD2 (5 bases). V lost 5 bases and J 6 bases, leaving 7 bases between the germline ends. Germline loops: CDR1 SNHLY, CDR2 FYNNEI. The CDR3 covers 12 residues. CDR3 residues: CASSLRAGELFF. The CDR3 DNA reads as TGTGCCAGCAGTTTGAGGGCCGGGGAGCTGTTTTTT.

Points on this clonotype: No conserved phenylalanine or tryptophan ends this CDR3, so it is likely a read error. This rearrangement joins TRBV28 to TRBJ1-6, with D possibly TRBD1 on 6 matching bases. The germline V and J ends were trimmed by 5 bases and 6 bases, with 20 bases remaining between them. Germline V gene lookup returns CDR1 MDHEN and CDR2 SYDVKM. This CDR3 is built from 17 residues. The DNA of the CDR3 is TGTGCCAGCAGTCTCTACAGGGTACCGCCTCCTAATTCACCCCTCCACCTT. Translating gives CASSLYRVPPPNSPLHL.

At least ten counts were recorded for this clonotype. The rearrangement uses TRBV5-1 and TRBJ2-5, with D possibly TRBD1 on 6 matching bases. Germline CDR1 and CDR2: SGHRS and YFSETQ. Trimming removed 2 bases at V and 1 base at J, with 12 bases between. This CDR3 contains 15 residues. This CDR3 is CASSFLGTPQETQYF. CDR3 nucleotide sequence: TGCGCCAGCAGCTTTCTAGGGACACCCCAAGAGACCCAGTACTTC.

For this clonotype: Mismatch with germline at one junction end may stem from a read error. For the CDR3, the DNA is TGTGCCAGCAGACGCTATAGAGCGGCCAACACCGTGGAGCTGTTTTTT. It yields the protein CASRRYRAANTVELFF. V usage is TRBV14 and J usage is TRBJ2-2; TRBD2 might be the D (5 bases). Per the germline V gene, CDR1 is SGHDN and CDR2 is FVKESK. This CDR3 region has 16 residues.

The sample holds many counts of this clonotype. This chain uses TRBV3-1 with TRBJ2-5, with D possibly being TRBD2 (6 bases). Germline-derived CDR1 and CDR2 are LGHDT and YNNKEL (reference sequence). The CDR3 contains 14 residues. Trimming shortened V by 3 bases and J by 5 bases, and 13 bases separated the two germline ends. The CDR3 loop reads CASSHGTSRETQYF. The CDR3 DNA sequence: TGTGCCAGCAGCCATGGTACTAGCCGGGAGACCCAGTACTTC.

This clonotype was counted ten times or more. The chain recombines TRBV7-8 with TRBJ2-1, with D perhaps matching TRBD2 (6 bases). V was trimmed by 5 bases and J by 2 bases, leaving 13 bases between them. Germline-derived CDR1 and CDR2 are SGHVS and FQNEAQ. This CDR3 has 15 amino acids. Here the CDR3 reads CASSPWGVPYNEQFF. DNA of the CDR3: TGTGCCAGCAGCCCGTGGGGGGTTCCCTACAATGAGCAGTTCTTC.

This clonotype was detected ten times or more. V and J are TRBV18 and TRBJ2-7, with D unresolved. The CDR3 length is 13 residues. Germline CDR1 and CDR2: KGHSH and LQKENI. Trimming cost V 3 bases and J 5 bases, with 11 bases left between them. The CDR3 DNA follows: TGTGCCAGCTCACCGCAAGGACGAGACGAGCAGTACTTC. Translation gives CASSPQGRDEQYF.

This clonotype was seen only a few times. The chain recombines TRBV5-5 with TRBJ1-4; TRBD1 matches at 8 bases. Unmatched junction bases numbered 9, after V lost 3 bases and J lost 8 bases. Germline values: CDR1 SGHKS, CDR2 YYEKEE (reference sequence). The CDR3 loop spans 15 amino acids. CDR3 bases: TGTGCCAGCAGCTCCATCCGAGACAGGGGAGAAAAACTGTTTTTT. This codes for CASSSIRDRGEKLFF.

Ten or more counts support this clonotype. This chain links TRBV19 with TRBJ2-3, with TRBD2 matching over 12 bases. This CDR3 is 19 amino acids long. Trimming removed 1 base from V and 0 bases from J; junction bases left unmatched: 8. Germline CDR1 reads LNHDA; CDR2 reads SQIVND (reference sequence). CDR3 sequence (DNA): TGTGCCAGTAGTATAGTAGGGACTAGCGGGTATCCTAGCACAGATACGCAGTATTTT. The encoded protein is CASSIVGTSGYPSTDTQYF.

Of note for this clonotype: An end of the junction does not agree with germline; a read error may underlie this. V gene TRBV2 combines with J gene TRBJ2-1; D ambiguous. Germline loops: CDR1 SNHLY, CDR2 FYNNEI. The CDR3 loop spans 11 amino acids. The CDR3 spells CAISVINGQFF. The CDR3 nucleotides are TGTGCCATTAGTGTCATCAATGGGCAGTTCTTC.

This clonotype was detected ten times or more. This chain links TRBV25-1 with TRBJ1-3, with 8 bases lining up with TRBD1. This CDR3 is built from 17 residues. CDR1 MGHDK and CDR2 SYGVNS come from the germline V gene. The V and J ends lost 3 bases and 1 base, in that order; junction bases with no gene match: 8. CDR3 loop: CASSEAGGFASGNTIYF. The CDR3 bases are TGTGCCAGCAGTGAGGCAGGGGGCTTTGCTTCTGGAAACACCATATATTTT.

This clonotype was seen repeatedly, ten times or more. The rearrangement joins TRBV20-1 to TRBJ2-3; 8 nucleotides align to TRBD1. The CDR3 runs 14 residues. Germline loops: CDR1 DFQATT, CDR2 SNEGSKA (reference sequence). Unmatched junction bases numbered 3, after V lost 2 bases and J lost 2 bases. CDR3 in amino acids: CSARRTGPTDTQYF. CDR3 sequence (DNA): TGCAGTGCTAGAAGGACAGGGCCCACAGATACGCAGTATTTT.

In this sample, this clonotype turned up many times. This CDR3 reads CSAPSGGLYEQYF. The CDR3 nucleotides read TGCAGTGCCCCCAGCGGGGGCCTCTACGAGCAGTACTTC. The genes are TRBV20-1 and TRBJ2-7, with TRBD2 matching over 8 bases. Germline CDR1 DFQATT, CDR2 SNEGSKA (reference sequence). The CDR3 totals 13 residues. V trimming: 6 bases; J trimming: 3 bases; junction bases outside the gene matches: 7.

Notes on this clonotype: A read error may explain this, as a much larger clone is one base away. The CDR3 ends on some other residue instead of the conserved phenylalanine or tryptophan, so this is likely a read error. The rearrangement joins TRBV7-9 to TRBJ2-3, with D perhaps TRBD2 (6 bases). V shed 2 bases and J shed 2 bases, with 8 bases lying between them. The CDR3 has 14 amino acids. CDR1 SEHNR and CDR2 FQNEAQ come from the germline V gene (reference sequence). The CDR3 sequence: CASSLSSATDTQYL. CDR3 in DNA: TGTGCCAGCAGCTTATCTAGCGCCACAGATACGCAGTATCTT.

The V and J genes are TRBV28 and TRBJ2-1; 10 nucleotides match TRBD1. V gave up 3 bases and J gave up 8 bases; unmatched junction bases: 4. The germline V gene has CDR1 MDHEN and CDR2 SYDVKM. This CDR3 spans 14 amino acids. The CDR3 loop reads CASSLDRGSYEQFF. As DNA, the CDR3 is TGTGCCAGCAGTTTGGACAGGGGGTCGTATGAGCAGTTCTTC.

This clonotype has a single count. A much larger clone sits a single nucleotide away, making a read error possible. The chain employs TRBV3-1 and TRBJ2-1; 15 nucleotides agree with TRBD2. V gave up 8 bases and J gave up 16 bases; unmatched junction bases: 9. This CDR3 has 13 residues. Germline-derived CDR1 and CDR2 are LGHDT and YNNKEL (reference sequence). CDR3 sequence reads: CASQGLAGGELFF. The CDR3 coding sequence is TGTGCCAGCCAAGGACTAGCGGGGGGGGAACTATTCTTC.

This clonotype was observed at least ten times. The chain couples TRBV7-2 to TRBJ2-2, with D possibly matching TRBD2 (6 bases). CDR1 and CDR2 (germline): SGHTA, FQGNSA. V lost 0 bases and J 1 base, leaving 6 bases between the germline ends. The CDR3 is made up of 15 amino acids. As DNA, the CDR3 is TGTGCCAGCAGCTTAGCGGGGGGGAACACCGGGGAGCTGTTTTTT. Its translation is CASSLAGGNTGELFF.